Listed below are T cell receptor beta chains from one sample, sequenced in a study of cytomegalovirus exposure and HLA in healthy donors. Sequencing was performed with immunoSEQ multiplex PCR; in TCRdb, only in-frame clones are kept and a portion is missing. The sample includes roughly 97,000 clones, around 80% of them seen just once. Sequenced input: PBMCs. The receptor source for this set is a woman aged 40 to 50 in good health and CMV-seronegative. Both conserved end residues are part of each CDR3. Each record gives: J gene, clone size, V gene, CDR3 protein. For some rows the clone size is stated as once, few or many, or as a class when expanded; others skip it.

j_call: TRBJ1-5; clone_size: NA; v_call: TRBV28; cdr3_aa: CASSLGRIGGDGNQPQHF
j_call: TRBJ2-5; clone_size: NA; v_call: TRBV10-3; cdr3_aa: CAISALADQETQYF
j_call: TRBJ2-1; clone_size: NA; v_call: TRBV6-1; cdr3_aa: CASSDMRLGRFF
j_call: TRBJ1-1; clone_size: NA; v_call: TRBV28; cdr3_aa: CASSLNRGMRKRDTEAFF
j_call: TRBJ1-6; clone_size: NA; v_call: TRBV23-1; cdr3_aa: CASSYPGPPGGCGGNSPLHF
j_call: TRBJ1-2; clone_size: once; v_call: TRBV28; cdr3_aa: CASYTGYGVGYTF
j_call: TRBJ1-1; clone_size: NA; v_call: TRBV29-1; cdr3_aa: CSVNRGGTEAFF
j_call: TRBJ1-2; clone_size: NA; v_call: TRBV19; cdr3_aa: CASSPGQGVYGYTF
j_call: TRBJ2-3; clone_size: NA; v_call: TRBV18; cdr3_aa: CASSPFITGTSEADTQYF
j_call: TRBJ2-5; clone_size: few; v_call: TRBV28; cdr3_aa: CASSTQGDRGWETQYF
j_call: TRBJ2-7; clone_size: NA; v_call: TRBV5-1; cdr3_aa: CASSLSGTGLYEQYF
j_call: TRBJ1-5; clone_size: NA; v_call: TRBV28; cdr3_aa: CASSRLRGNQPQHF
j_call: TRBJ2-7; clone_size: few; v_call: TRBV18; cdr3_aa: CASSDGTAQLYEQYF
j_call: TRBJ1-3; clone_size: NA; v_call: TRBV10-3; cdr3_aa: CAIGGGSGNTIYF
j_call: TRBJ2-1; clone_size: NA; v_call: TRBV2; cdr3_aa: CASTGLAAYNEQFF
j_call: TRBJ1-3; clone_size: NA; v_call: TRBV30; cdr3_aa: CAWSVTGAGNTIYF
j_call: TRBJ2-3; clone_size: NA; v_call: TRBV5-6; cdr3_aa: CASSSGLAATDTQYF
j_call: TRBJ2-3; clone_size: NA; v_call: TRBV6-1; cdr3_aa: CASREVWREEATDTQYF
j_call: TRBJ2-6; clone_size: NA; v_call: TRBV18; cdr3_aa: CASSSPGLLSSGANVLTF
j_call: TRBJ2-3; clone_size: NA; v_call: TRBV28; cdr3_aa: CASSLLAASTDTQYF
j_call: TRBJ2-2; clone_size: NA; v_call: TRBV19; cdr3_aa: CASRSGYGELFF
j_call: TRBJ2-2; clone_size: NA; v_call: TRBV29-1; cdr3_aa: CSVTGDTGELFF
j_call: TRBJ2-1; clone_size: few; v_call: TRBV7-2; cdr3_aa: CASSRDRPSYNEQFF
j_call: TRBJ2-2; clone_size: NA; v_call: TRBV6-6; cdr3_aa: CASSYGRANTGELFF
j_call: TRBJ2-3; clone_size: NA; v_call: TRBV7-8; cdr3_aa: CASSLPLVGSGTDTQYF
j_call: TRBJ2-5; clone_size: NA; v_call: TRBV7-2; cdr3_aa: CASSQRGRTGGVGTQYF
j_call: TRBJ1-2; clone_size: NA; v_call: TRBV10-3; cdr3_aa: CAVQGSSYGYTF
j_call: TRBJ2-1; clone_size: NA; v_call: TRBV6-6; cdr3_aa: CASSYFQRVGNNEQFF
j_call: TRBJ2-7; clone_size: NA; v_call: TRBV27; cdr3_aa: CASSLSPLGTGSNEQYF
j_call: TRBJ2-7; clone_size: NA; v_call: TRBV7-8; cdr3_aa: CASSLGTSEVYEQYF
j_call: TRBJ2-3; clone_size: NA; v_call: TRBV6-4; cdr3_aa: CASSPSGSGTDTQYF
j_call: TRBJ1-4; clone_size: NA; v_call: TRBV5-1; cdr3_aa: CASSQSGLEKLFF
j_call: TRBJ1-1; clone_size: NA; v_call: TRBV2; cdr3_aa: CASSRQANDEAFF
j_call: TRBJ2-2; clone_size: once; v_call: TRBV6-5; cdr3_aa: CASSPARISGELFF
j_call: TRBJ2-1; clone_size: NA; v_call: TRBV19; cdr3_aa: CASSIWDRLYNEQFF
j_call: TRBJ1-5; clone_size: NA; v_call: TRBV10-3; cdr3_aa: CAISGQGHSNQPQHF
j_call: TRBJ2-7; clone_size: few; v_call: TRBV28; cdr3_aa: CASSTLAGGLYEQYF
j_call: TRBJ2-1; clone_size: NA; v_call: TRBV19; cdr3_aa: CASSIGGGWSGSYNEQFF
j_call: TRBJ2-3; clone_size: few; v_call: TRBV12-5; cdr3_aa: CASGLGFGRVNTDTQYF
j_call: TRBJ2-7; clone_size: NA; v_call: TRBV19; cdr3_aa: CASSIGGQANYEQYF
j_call: TRBJ2-5; clone_size: NA; v_call: TRBV5-1; cdr3_aa: CASCRGKGKETQYF
j_call: TRBJ1-2; clone_size: NA; v_call: TRBV5-4; cdr3_aa: CASSLRGGRVGYTF
j_call: TRBJ1-3; clone_size: once; v_call: TRBV19; cdr3_aa: CATRQVGSGNTIYF
j_call: TRBJ1-6; clone_size: NA; v_call: TRBV7-2; cdr3_aa: CASKGNSPLHF
j_call: TRBJ2-3; clone_size: NA; v_call: TRBV15; cdr3_aa: CATSGRGGGADTQYF
j_call: TRBJ2-5; clone_size: NA; v_call: TRBV13; cdr3_aa: CASRSGRRIQETQYF
j_call: TRBJ1-4; clone_size: once; v_call: TRBV27; cdr3_aa: CASSRPYRDSEFLYEKLFF
j_call: TRBJ2-5; clone_size: NA; v_call: TRBV18; cdr3_aa: CASSHGKIETQYF
j_call: TRBJ1-1; clone_size: NA; v_call: TRBV7-9; cdr3_aa: CASSRIANTEAFF
j_call: TRBJ1-1; clone_size: NA; v_call: TRBV13; cdr3_aa: CASSPSIFPGAFF